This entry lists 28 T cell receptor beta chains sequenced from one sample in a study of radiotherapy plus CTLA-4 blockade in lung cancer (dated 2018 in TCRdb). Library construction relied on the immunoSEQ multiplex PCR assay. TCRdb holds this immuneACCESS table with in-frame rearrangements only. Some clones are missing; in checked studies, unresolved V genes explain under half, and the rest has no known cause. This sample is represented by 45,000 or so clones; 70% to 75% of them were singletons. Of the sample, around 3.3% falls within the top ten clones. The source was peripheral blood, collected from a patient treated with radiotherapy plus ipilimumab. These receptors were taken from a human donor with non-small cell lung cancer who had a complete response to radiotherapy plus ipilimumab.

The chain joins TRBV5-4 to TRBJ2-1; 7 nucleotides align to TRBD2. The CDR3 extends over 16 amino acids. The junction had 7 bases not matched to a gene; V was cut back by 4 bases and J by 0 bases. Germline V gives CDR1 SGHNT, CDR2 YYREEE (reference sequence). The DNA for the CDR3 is TGTGCCAGCAGCGGGGGAGGGGAAAGCTCCTACAATGAGCAGTTCTTC. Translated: CASSGGGESSYNEQFF.

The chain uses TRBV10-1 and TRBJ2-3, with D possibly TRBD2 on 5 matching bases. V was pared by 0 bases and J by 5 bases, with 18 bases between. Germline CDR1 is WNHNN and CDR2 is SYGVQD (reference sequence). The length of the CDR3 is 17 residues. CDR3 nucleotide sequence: TGCGCCAGCAGTGAGTCTGGTAGTAGCGCAGGTGGAGATACGCAGTATTTT. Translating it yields CASSESGSSAGGDTQYF.

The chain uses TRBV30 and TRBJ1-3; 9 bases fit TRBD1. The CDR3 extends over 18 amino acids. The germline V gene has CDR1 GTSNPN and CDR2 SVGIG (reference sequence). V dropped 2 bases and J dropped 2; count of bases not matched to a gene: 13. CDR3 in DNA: TGTGCCTGGAGTTTTTTTGGGACAGGGACCAGGGCTGGAAACACCATATATTTT. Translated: CAWSFFGTGTRAGNTIYF.

The chain's CDR3 is CASNIRTRDEQYF. The CDR3 DNA is TGTGCCAGCAATATCCGGACAAGGGATGAGCAGTACTTC. The chain couples TRBV7-8 to TRBJ2-7, with D possibly being TRBD1 (5 bases). The CDR3 has 13 residues. Germline CDR1 is SGHVS and CDR2 is FQNEAQ. Trimming removed 7 bases from V and 7 bases from J, with 17 bases in between.

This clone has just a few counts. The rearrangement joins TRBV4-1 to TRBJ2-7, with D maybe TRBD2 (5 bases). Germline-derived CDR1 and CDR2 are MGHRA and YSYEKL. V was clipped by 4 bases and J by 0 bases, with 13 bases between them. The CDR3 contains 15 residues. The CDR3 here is CASSRGAVSSYEQYF. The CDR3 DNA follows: TGCGCCAGCAGCCGGGGAGCGGTCAGCTCCTACGAGCAGTACTTC.

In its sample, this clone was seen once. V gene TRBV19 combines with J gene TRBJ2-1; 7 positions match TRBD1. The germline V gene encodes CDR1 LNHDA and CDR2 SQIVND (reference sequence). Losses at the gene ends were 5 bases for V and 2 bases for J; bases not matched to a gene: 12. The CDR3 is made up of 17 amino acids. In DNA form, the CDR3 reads TGTGCCAGTAGTGCCTACAGGGGCGGTTTTGCCTACAATGAGCAGTTCTTC. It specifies CASSAYRGGFAYNEQFF.

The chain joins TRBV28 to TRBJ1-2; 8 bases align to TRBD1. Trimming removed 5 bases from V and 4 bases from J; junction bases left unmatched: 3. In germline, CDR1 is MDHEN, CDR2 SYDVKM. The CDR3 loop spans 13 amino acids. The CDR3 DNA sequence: TGTGCCAGCAGTATGGGACAGGTCTATGGCTACACCTTC. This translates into CASSMGQVYGYTF.

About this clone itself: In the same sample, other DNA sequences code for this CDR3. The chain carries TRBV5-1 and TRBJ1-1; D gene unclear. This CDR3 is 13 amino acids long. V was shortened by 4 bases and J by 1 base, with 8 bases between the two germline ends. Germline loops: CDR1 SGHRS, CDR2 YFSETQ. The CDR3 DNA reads TGCGCCAGCAGCCTCCGGGGGAACACTGAAGCTTTCTTT. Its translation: CASSLRGNTEAFF.

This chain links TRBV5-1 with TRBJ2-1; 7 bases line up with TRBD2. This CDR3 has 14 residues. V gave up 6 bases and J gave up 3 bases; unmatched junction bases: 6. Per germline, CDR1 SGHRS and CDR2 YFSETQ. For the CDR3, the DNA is TGCGCCAGCAACGCGGGAGCGCGCTACAATGAGCAGTTCTTC. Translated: CASNAGARYNEQFF.

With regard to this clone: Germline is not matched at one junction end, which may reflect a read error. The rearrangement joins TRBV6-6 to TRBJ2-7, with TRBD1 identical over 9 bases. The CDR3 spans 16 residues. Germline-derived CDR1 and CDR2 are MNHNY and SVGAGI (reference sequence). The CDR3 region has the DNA TGTGCCAGCAGTCGTCAGGGACAGGGAGGAATGTACGGGCAGTACTTC. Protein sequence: CASSRQGQGGMYGQYF.

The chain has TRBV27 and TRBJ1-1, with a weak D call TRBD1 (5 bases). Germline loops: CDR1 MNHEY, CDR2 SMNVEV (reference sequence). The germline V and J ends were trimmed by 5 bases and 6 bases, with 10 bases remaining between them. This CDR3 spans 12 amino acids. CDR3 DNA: TGTGCCAGCAGTGGACAAGGCGCTGAAGCTTTCTTT. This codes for CASSGQGAEAFF.

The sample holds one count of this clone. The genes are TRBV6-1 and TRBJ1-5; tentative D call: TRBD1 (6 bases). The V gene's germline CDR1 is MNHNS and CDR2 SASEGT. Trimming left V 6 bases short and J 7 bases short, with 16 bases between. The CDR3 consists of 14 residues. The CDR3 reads CASSLGGVVQPQHF. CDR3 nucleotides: TGTGCCAGCAGCCTAGGGGGGGTGGTCCAGCCCCAGCATTTT.

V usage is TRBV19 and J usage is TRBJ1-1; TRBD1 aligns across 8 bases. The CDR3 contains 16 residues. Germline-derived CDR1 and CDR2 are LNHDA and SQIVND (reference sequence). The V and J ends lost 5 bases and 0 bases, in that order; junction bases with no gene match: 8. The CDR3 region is CASSDRWTGMNTEAFF. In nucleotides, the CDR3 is TGTGCCAGTAGTGATCGATGGACAGGGATGAACACTGAAGCTTTCTTT.

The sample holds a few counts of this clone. CDR3 loop: CASSLSPGQYGYTF. The CDR3 nucleotides are TGCGCCAGCAGCTTGTCCCCAGGGCAATATGGCTACACCTTC. The rearrangement links TRBV5-1 to TRBJ1-2; D perhaps matches TRBD1 (5 bases). Germline V CDR1 and CDR2: SGHRS, YFSETQ. Trimming took 1 base from V and 5 from J, leaving 12 bases between them. The CDR3 sequence is 14 residues long.

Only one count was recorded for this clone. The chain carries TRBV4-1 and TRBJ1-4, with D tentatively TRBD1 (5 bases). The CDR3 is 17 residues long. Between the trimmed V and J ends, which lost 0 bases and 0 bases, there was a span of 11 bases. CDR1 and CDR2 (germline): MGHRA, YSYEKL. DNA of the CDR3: TGCGCCAGCAGCCAAGAAATGGACACACCAACTAATGAAAAACTGTTTTTT. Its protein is CASSQEMDTPTNEKLFF.

The CDR3 nucleotides read TGTGCCAGCAAGGTGGAGCGGTATCCCTACAATGAGCAGTTCTTC. As protein: CASKVERYPYNEQFF. The chain couples TRBV6-6 to TRBJ2-1, with D perhaps matching TRBD2 (5 bases). Germline lookup yields CDR1 MNHNY and CDR2 SVGAGI (reference sequence). Trimming pared 7 bases from V and 2 bases from J, leaving 15 bases between. The length of the CDR3 is 15 residues.

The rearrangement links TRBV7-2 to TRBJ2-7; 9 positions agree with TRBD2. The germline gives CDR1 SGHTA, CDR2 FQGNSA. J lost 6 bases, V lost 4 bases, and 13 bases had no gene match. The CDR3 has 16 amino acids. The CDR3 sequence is CASSSSGTSLFAEQYF. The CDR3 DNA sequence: TGTGCCAGCAGCTCGTCCGGGACTAGCCTGTTCGCCGAGCAGTACTTC. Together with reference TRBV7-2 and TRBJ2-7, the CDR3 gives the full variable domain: GAGVSQSPSNKVTEKGKDVELRCDPISGHTALYWYRQSLGQGLEFLIYFQGNSAPDKSGLPSDRFSAERTGGSVSTLTIQRTQQEDSAVYLCASSSSGTSLFAEQYFGPGTRLTVT.

In DNA form, the CDR3 reads TGTGCCAGCGACCGCGGGAGAGTCTACGAGCAGTACTTC. This encodes CASDRGRVYEQYF. The chain combines TRBV6-1 with TRBJ2-5; 7 bases fit TRBD2. The last part of the DNA fits TRBJ2-7 better; the J call may be wrong. Germline CDR1 is MNHNS and CDR2 is SASEGT. This CDR3 contains 13 residues.

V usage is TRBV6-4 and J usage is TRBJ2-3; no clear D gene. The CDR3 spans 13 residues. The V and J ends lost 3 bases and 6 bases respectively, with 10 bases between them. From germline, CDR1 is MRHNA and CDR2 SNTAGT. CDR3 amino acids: CASSEQRRDTQYF. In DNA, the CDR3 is TGTGCCAGCAGTGAGCAGCGCCGGGATACGCAGTATTTT.

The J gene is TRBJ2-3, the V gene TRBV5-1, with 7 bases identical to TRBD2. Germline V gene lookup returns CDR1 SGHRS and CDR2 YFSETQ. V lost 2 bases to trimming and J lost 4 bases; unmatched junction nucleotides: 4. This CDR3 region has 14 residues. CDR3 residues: CASSFGGGADTQYF. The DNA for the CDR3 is TGCGCCAGCAGCTTTGGCGGGGGAGCAGATACGCAGTATTTT.

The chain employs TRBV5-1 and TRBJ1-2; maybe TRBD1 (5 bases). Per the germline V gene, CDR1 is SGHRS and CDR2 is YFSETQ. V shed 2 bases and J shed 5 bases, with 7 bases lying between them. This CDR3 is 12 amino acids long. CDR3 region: CASSFDSYGYTF. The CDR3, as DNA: TGCGCCAGCAGCTTCGACAGTTATGGCTACACCTTC. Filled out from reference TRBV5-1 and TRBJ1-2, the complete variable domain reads KAGVTQTPRYLIKTRGQQVTLSCSPISGHRSVSWYQQTPGQGLQFLFEYFSETQRNKGNFPGRFSGRQFSNSRSEMNVSTLELGDSALYLCASSFDSYGYTFGSGTRLTVV.

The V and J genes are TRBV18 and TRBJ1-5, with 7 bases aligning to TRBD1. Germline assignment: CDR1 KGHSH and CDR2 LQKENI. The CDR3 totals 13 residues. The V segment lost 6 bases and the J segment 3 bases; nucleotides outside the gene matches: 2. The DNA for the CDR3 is TGTGCCAGCTCCGGGACAGACAATCAGCCCCAGCATTTT. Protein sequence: CASSGTDNQPQHF.

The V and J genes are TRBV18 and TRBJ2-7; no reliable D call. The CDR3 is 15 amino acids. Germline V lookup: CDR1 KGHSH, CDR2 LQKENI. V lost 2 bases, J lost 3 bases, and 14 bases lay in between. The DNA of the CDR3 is TGTGCCAGCTCACCAATGAGTAACCCGATCTACGAGCAGTACTTC. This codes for CASSPMSNPIYEQYF.

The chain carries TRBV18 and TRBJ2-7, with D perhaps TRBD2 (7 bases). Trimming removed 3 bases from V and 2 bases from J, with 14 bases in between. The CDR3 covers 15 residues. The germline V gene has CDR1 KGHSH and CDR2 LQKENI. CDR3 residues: CASSPLGGRTYEQYF. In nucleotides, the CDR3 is TGTGCCAGCTCACCCCTGGGGGGGCGAACCTACGAGCAGTACTTC.

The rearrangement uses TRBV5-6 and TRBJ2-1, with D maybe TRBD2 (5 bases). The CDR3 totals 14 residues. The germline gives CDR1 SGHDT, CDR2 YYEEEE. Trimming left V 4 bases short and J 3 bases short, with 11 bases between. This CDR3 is CASSMRTLYNEQFF. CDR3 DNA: TGTGCCAGCAGCATGCGGACTCTCTACAATGAGCAGTTCTTC.

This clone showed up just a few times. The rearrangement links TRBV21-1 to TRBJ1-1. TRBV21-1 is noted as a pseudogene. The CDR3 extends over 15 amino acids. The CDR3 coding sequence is TGTGCCAGCAGCCCTTTAGGGAGGGGGAACACTGAAGCTTTCTTT. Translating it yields CASSPLGRGNTEAFF.

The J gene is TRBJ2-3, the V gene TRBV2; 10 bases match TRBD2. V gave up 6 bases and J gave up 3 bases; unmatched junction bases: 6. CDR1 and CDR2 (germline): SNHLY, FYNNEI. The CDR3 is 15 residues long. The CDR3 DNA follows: TGTGCCAGCAGGAGGGATAGCGGGAGGACAGATACGCAGTATTTT. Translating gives CASRRDSGRTDTQYF.

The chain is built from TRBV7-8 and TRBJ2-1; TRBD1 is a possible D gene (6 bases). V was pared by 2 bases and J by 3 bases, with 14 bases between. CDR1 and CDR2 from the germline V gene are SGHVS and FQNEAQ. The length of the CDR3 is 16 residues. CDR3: CASSLPVSGVYNEQFF. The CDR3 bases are TGTGCCAGCAGCTTACCTGTCTCAGGGGTCTACAATGAGCAGTTCTTC.